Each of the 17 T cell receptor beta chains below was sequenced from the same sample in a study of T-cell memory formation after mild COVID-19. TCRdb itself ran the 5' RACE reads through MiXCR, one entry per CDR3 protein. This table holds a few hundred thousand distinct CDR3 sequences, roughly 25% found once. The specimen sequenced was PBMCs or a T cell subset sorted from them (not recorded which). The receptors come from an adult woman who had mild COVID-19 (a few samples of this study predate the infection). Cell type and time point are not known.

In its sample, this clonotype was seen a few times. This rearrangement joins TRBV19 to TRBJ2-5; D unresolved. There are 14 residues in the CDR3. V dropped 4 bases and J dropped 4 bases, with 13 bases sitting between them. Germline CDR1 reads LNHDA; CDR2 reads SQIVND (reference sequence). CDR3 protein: CASSNQLFPETQYF. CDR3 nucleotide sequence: TGTGCCAGTAGTAATCAACTTTTCCCAGAGACCCAGTACTTC.

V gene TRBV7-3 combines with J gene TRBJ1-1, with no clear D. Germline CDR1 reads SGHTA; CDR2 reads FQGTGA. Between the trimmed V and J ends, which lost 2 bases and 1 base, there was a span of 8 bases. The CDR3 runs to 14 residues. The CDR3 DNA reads TGTGCCAGCAGCTTAGGCTTTCAGAACACTGAAGCTTTCTTT. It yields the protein CASSLGFQNTEAFF.

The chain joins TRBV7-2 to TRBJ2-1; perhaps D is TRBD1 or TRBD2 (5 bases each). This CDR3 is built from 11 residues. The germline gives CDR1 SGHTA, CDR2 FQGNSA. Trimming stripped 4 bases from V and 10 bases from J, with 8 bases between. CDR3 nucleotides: TGTGCCAGCAGCTATTGGGGGGAGCAGTTCTTC. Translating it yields CASSYWGEQFF.

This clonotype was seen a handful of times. The CDR3 bases are TGTGCCAGCAGCCTCAGACAGGGGGCTGAAGCTTTCTTT. It encodes CASSLRQGAEAFF. This rearrangement joins TRBV7-3 to TRBJ1-1, with 9 bases lining up with TRBD1. The V and J ends lost 5 bases and 6 bases, in that order; junction bases with no gene match: 4. Looked up from germline, CDR1 is SGHTA and CDR2 is FQGTGA. This CDR3 comprises 13 residues.

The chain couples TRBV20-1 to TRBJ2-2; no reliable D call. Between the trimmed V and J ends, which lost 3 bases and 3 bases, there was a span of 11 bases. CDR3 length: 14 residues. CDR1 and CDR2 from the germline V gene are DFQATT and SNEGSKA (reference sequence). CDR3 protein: CSASGDPDTGELFF. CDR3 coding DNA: TGCAGTGCTAGTGGAGATCCCGACACCGGGGAGCTGTTTTTT.

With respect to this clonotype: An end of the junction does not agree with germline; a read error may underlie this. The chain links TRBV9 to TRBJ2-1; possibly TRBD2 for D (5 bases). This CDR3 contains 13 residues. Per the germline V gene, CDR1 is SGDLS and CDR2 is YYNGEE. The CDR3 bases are TGTGCCAGCAGCGTTAGGGAGTACAACGAGCAGTTCTTC. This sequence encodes CASSVREYNEQFF.

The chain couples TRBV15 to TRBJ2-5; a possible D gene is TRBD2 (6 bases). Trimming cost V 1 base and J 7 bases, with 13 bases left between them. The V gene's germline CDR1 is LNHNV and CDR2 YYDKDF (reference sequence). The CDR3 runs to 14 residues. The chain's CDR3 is CATSRGEDKGTQYF. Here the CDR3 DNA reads TGTGCCACCAGCAGAGGGGAGGACAAAGGGACCCAGTACTTC.

The CDR3 protein is CASSSYERGPSYEQYF. In DNA, the CDR3 is TGTGCCAGCAGCTCATATGAGCGGGGGCCCTCCTACGAGCAGTACTTC. The chain links TRBV11-2 to TRBJ2-7; 8 nucleotides match TRBD2. CDR1 and CDR2 (germline): SGHAT, FQNNGV. Unmatched junction bases numbered 8, after V lost 4 bases and J lost 0 bases. The CDR3 spans 16 residues.

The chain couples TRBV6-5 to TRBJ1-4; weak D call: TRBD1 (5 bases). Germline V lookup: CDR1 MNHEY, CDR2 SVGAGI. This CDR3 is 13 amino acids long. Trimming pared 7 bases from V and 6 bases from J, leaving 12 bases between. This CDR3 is CASTSGGYEKLFF. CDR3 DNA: TGTGCCAGCACCTCGGGGGGGTATGAAAAACTGTTTTTT.

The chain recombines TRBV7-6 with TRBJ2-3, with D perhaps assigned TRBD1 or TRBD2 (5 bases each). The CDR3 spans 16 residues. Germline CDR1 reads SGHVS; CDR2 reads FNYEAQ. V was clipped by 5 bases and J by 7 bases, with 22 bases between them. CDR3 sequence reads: CASSSPIGTSRNTQYF. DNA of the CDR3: TGTGCCAGCAGCAGCCCCATCGGGACCAGCCGGAATACGCAGTATTTT.

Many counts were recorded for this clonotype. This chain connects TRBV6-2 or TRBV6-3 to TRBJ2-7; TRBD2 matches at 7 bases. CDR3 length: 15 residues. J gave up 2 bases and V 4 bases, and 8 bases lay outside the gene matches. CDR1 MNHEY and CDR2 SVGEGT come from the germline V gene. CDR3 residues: CASSLRGRAPYEQYF. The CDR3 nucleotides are TGTGCCAGCAGTTTACGAGGGAGGGCCCCCTACGAGCAGTACTTC.

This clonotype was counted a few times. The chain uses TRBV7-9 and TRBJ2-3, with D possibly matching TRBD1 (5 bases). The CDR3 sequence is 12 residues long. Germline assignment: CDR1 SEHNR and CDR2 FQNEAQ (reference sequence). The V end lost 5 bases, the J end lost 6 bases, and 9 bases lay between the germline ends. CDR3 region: CASSTWGDTQYF. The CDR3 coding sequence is TGTGCCAGCAGCACCTGGGGCGATACGCAGTATTTT.

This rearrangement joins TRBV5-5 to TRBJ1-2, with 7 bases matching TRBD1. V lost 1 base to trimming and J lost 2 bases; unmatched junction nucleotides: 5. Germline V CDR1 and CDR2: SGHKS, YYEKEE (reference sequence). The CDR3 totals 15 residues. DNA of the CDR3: TGTGCCAGCAGCTTGACCGAGACAGGGAACTATGGCTACACCTTC. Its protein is CASSLTETGNYGYTF.

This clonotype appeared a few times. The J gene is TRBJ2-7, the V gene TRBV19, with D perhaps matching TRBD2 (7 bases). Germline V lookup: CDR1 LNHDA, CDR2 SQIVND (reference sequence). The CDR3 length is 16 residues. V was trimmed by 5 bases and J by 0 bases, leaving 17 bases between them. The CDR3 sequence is CASSVVGGRSSYEQYF. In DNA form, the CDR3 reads TGTGCCAGTAGTGTAGTCGGGGGGCGCAGCTCCTACGAGCAGTACTTC. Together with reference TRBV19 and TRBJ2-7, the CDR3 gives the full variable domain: DGGITQSPKYLFRKEGQNVTLSCEQNLNHDAMYWYRQDPGQGLRLIYYSQIVNDFQKGDIAEGYSVSREKKESFPLTVTSAQKNPTAFYLCASSVVGGRSSYEQYFGPGTRLTVT.

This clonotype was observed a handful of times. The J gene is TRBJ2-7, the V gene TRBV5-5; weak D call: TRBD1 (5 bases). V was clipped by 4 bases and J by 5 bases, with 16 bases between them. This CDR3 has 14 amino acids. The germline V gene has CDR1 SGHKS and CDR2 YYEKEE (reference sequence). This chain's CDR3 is CASSPGLGSNEQYF. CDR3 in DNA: TGTGCCAGCAGCCCAGGGTTGGGGTCCAACGAGCAGTACTTC.

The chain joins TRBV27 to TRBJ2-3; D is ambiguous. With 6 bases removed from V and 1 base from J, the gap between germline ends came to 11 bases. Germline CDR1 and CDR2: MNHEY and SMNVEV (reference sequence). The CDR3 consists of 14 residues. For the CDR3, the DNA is TGTGCCAGCAGCCCCCTACCCCGCACAGATACGCAGTATTTT. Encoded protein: CASSPLPRTDTQYF.

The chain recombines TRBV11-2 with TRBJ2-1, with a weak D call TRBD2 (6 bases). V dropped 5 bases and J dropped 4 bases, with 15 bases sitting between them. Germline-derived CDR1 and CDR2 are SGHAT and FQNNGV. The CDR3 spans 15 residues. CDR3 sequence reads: CASSPMTRNYNEQFF. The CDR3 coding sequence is TGTGCCAGCAGCCCTATGACTAGAAATTACAATGAGCAGTTCTTC. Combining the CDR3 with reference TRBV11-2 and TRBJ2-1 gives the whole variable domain EAGVAQSPRYKIIEKRQSVAFWCNPISGHATLYWYQQILGQGPKLLIQFQNNGVVDDSQLPKDRFSAERLKGVDSTLKIQPAKLEDSAVYLCASSPMTRNYNEQFFGPGTRLTVL.